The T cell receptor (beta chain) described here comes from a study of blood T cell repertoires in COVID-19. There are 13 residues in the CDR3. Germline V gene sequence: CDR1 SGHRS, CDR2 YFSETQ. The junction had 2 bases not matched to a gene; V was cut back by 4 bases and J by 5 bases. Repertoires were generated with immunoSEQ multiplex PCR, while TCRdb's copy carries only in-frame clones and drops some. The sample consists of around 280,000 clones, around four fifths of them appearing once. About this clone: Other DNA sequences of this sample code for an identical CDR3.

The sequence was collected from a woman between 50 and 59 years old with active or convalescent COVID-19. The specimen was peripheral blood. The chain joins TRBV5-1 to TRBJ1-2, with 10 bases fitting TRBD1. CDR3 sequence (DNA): TGCGCCAGCAGCGGGGGACAGGGGTATGGCTACACCTTC. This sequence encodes CASSGGQGYGYTF.